This TCR beta chain was identified during a study of T-cell memory formation after mild COVID-19. Study context: Largely donor-specific TCR clusters were found.

General study findings and limits: Confirmation of SARS-CoV-2 specificity was lacking for second-wave clones peaking day 37.

With respect to this clonotype: Its specificity is unknown.

Trimming shortened V by 6 bases and J by 2 bases, and 9 bases separated the two germline ends. Germline CDR1 reads MDHEN; CDR2 reads SYDVKM. CDR3 size: 13 residues. TCRdb reanalysed the 5' RACE reads using MiXCR and keeps one entry per CDR3 protein. This table has 300,000 to 350,000 distinct CDR3 sequences, roughly an eighth appearing once. This sequence was found in a man between 18 and 29 years old who had mild COVID-19 (a few samples of this study predate the infection). Cell type and time point are not known. Sequencing was performed on PBMCs or a T cell subset sorted from them (not recorded which). This chain links TRBV28 with TRBJ2-3; D may be TRBD1 (6 bases). This CDR3 is CASRGAVTDTQYF. The CDR3 coding sequence is TGTGCCAGCAGGGGGGCCGTCACAGATACGCAGTATTTT.